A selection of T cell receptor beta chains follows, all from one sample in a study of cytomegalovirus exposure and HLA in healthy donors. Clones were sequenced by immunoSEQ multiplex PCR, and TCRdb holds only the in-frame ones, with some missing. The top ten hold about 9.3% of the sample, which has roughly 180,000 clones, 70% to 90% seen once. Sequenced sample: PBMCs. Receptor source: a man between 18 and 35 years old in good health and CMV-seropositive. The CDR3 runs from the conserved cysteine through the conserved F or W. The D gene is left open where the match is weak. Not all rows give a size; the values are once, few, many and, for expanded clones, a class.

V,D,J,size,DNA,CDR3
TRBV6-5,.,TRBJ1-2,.,TGTGCCAGCAGTTACGGTCCAGGCTTAACTGGTGGCTACACCTTC,CASSYGPGLTGGYTF
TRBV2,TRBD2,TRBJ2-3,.,TGTGCCAGCAGTGAAACTAGCGGGGGGTTAGATACGCAGTATTTT,CASSETSGGLDTQYF
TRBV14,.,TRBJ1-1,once,TGTGCCAGCAGCCAGGGCAGAAGCAACACTGAAGCTTTCTTT,CASSQGRSNTEAFF
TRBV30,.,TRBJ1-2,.,TGTGCCTGGAGTGTAGGAGAGGACTATGGCTACACCTTC,CAWSVGEDYGYTF
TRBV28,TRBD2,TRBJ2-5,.,TGTGCCAGCACCTCGCCGGGGCGGGGGGAGACCCAGTACTTC,CASTSPGRGETQYF
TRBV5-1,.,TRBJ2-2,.,TGCGCCAGCAGCCCGTGGACAGATAACACCGGGGAGCTGTTTTTT,CASSPWTDNTGELFF
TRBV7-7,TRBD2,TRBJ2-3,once,TGTGCTAGCAGCTTAGGGACTAGCGGCGATACGCAGTATTTT,CASSLGTSGDTQYF
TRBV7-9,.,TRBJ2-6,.,TGTGCCAGCACCCAAAATCCCACTGGGGCCAACGTCCTGACTTTC,CASTQNPTGANVLTF
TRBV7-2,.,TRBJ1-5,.,TGTGCCAGCAGCTTAGCGCCAGGTAGTCAGCCCCAGCATTTT,CASSLAPGSQPQHF
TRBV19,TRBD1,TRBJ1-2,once,TGTGCCAGTAGTATAATCCATTCTACAGGGGTCTATGGCTACACCTTC,CASSIIHSTGVYGYTF
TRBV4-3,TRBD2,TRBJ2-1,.,TGCGCCAGCAGCGCTGGACTAGCGGGGACCGCCAATGAGCAGTTCTTC,CASSAGLAGTANEQFF
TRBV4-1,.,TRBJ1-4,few,TGCGCCAGCAGCCAAGTGGGGACTTGGGGGGAAAAACTGTTTTTT,CASSQVGTWGEKLFF
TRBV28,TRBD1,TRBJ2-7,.,TGTGCCAGCAGCCGACCCCTAGGACAGGGTGGGTACGAGCAGTACTTC,CASSRPLGQGGYEQYF
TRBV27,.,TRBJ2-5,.,TGTGCCAGCAGTTCAATAGGGGGAGAGCAGTACTTC,CASSSIGGEQYF
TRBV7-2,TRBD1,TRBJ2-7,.,TGTGCCAGCAGCTATCGGACAGGCTCCTACGAGCAGTACTTC,CASSYRTGSYEQYF
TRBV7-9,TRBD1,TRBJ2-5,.,TGTGCCAGCAGCTCCCCCGGGACAGAGCAAGAGACCCAGTACTTC,CASSSPGTEQETQYF
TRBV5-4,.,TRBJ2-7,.,TGTGCCAGCAGCAAACAGGGAAGCTCCTACGAGCAGTACTTC,CASSKQGSSYEQYF
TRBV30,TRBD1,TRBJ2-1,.,TGTGCCTGGAGTACAACAGGGGGCCGGGAGCAGTTCTTC,CAWSTTGGREQFF
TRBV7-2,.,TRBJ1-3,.,TGTGCCAGCAGCTTAGTAGGGGGCTCTGGAAACACCATATATTTT,CASSLVGGSGNTIYF
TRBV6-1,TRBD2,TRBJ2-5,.,TGTGCCAGCAGTGAAGAAACAGGCGGGGGGACCCAGTACTTC,CASSEETGGGTQYF
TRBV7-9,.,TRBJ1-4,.,TGTGCCAGCAGGCCAACAGGGAGGGAGTTTGAAAAACTGTTTTTT,CASRPTGREFEKLFF
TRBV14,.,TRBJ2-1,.,TGTGCCAGCAGCCAAGAGCAGCGGGACAGGCCCGGGTTCTTC,CASSQEQRDRPGFF
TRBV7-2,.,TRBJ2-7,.,TGTGCCAGTGCAGGGGCTATCTCCTACGAGCAGTACTTC,CASAGAISYEQYF
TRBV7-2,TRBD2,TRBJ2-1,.,TGTGCCAGCAGCGCCACTGGGACTAGCGGGTACAATGAGCAGTTCTTC,CASSATGTSGYNEQFF
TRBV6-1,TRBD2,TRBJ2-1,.,TGTGCCAGCAGTGAACAGCGGGGATCCCCTAGGGAGCAGTTCTTC,CASSEQRGSPREQFF
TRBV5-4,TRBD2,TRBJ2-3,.,TGTGCCAGCAGCTTGGGCGGAGCGGGGGGCACAGATACGCAGTATTTT,CASSLGGAGGTDTQYF
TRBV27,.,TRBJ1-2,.,TGTGCCAGCAGAGTTGGAGCTAACTATGGCTACACCTTC,CASRVGANYGYTF
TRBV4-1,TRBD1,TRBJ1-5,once,TGCGCCAGCAGCCAAGATGTGGGGGACAGCTTAAATCAGCCCCAGCATTTT,CASSQDVGDSLNQPQHF
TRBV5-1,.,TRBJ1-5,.,TGCGCCAGCAGCTTTGGCAAATCCAATCAGCCCCAGCATTTT,CASSFGKSNQPQHF
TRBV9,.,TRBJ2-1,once,TGTGCCAGCAGCGTAGCTGACAGGTCAGCCAATGAGCAGTTCTTC,CASSVADRSANEQFF
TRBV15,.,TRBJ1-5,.,TGTGCCACCAGCGACAGCTTTAATCAGCCCCAGCATTTT,CATSDSFNQPQHF
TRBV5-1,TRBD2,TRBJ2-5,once,TGCGCCAGCAGCGATATGAGCGGGGGGGGAGAGACCCAGTACTTC,CASSDMSGGGETQYF
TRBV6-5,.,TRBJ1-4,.,TGTGCCAGCAGCTCCAGGCGTAATGAAAAACTGTTTTTT,CASSSRRNEKLFF
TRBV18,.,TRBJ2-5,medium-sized,TGTGCCAGCTCACTCGACATCCAAGAGACCCAGTACTTC,CASSLDIQETQYF
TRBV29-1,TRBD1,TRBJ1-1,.,TGCAGCGTTGGTTGGACAGGAGACGCTGAAGCTTTCTTT,CSVGWTGDAEAFF
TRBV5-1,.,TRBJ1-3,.,TGCGCCAGCAGCGCGGACACCTTTGGAAACACCATATATTTT,CASSADTFGNTIYF
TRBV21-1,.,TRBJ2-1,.,TGTGCCAGCAGCAATGGGACTTTCCAATTTCAAAAGAGCTCCTACAATGAGCAGTTCTTC,CASSNGTFQFQKSSYNEQFF
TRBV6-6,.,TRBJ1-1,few,TGTGCCAGCAGTTACACGGGAGACTCTTTCTTT,CASSYTGDSFF
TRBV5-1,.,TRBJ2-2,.,TGCGCCAGCAGCTTGGTACGGCCTAGCACGAACACCGGGGAGCTGTTTTTT,CASSLVRPSTNTGELFF
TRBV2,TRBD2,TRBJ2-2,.,TGTGCCAGCAGGAAGACTAGCGGGGGGGCGAACACCGGGGAGCTGTTTTTT,CASRKTSGGANTGELFF
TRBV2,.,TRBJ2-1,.,TGTGCCAGCAGTGAACGACAGACAGGATTATTTAATGAGCAGTTCTTC,CASSERQTGLFNEQFF
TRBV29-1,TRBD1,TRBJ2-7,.,TGCAGCGTGCAACCCGCTACAGGGGTCCACGAGCAGTACTTC,CSVQPATGVHEQYF
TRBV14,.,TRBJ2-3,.,TGTGCCAGCACCCCAGGGGCGCACCGGGGCACAGATACGCAGTATTTT,CASTPGAHRGTDTQYF
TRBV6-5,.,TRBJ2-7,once,TGTGCCAGCAGTTACGGGTCGGGGGACGAGCAGTACTTC,CASSYGSGDEQYF
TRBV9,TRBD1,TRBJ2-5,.,TGTGCCAGCAGCCTTAGACAGGGAAGAAGAGAGACCCGGTACTTC,CASSLRQGRRETRYF
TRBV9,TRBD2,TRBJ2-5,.,TGTGCCAGCAGCGTTGGACTAGCGGGCCTTACGGGGGAGACCCAGTACTTC,CASSVGLAGLTGETQYF
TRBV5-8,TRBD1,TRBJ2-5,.,TGTGCCAGCAGCTCCCGGACAGGGGGGACAAAGACCCAGTACTTC,CASSSRTGGTKTQYF